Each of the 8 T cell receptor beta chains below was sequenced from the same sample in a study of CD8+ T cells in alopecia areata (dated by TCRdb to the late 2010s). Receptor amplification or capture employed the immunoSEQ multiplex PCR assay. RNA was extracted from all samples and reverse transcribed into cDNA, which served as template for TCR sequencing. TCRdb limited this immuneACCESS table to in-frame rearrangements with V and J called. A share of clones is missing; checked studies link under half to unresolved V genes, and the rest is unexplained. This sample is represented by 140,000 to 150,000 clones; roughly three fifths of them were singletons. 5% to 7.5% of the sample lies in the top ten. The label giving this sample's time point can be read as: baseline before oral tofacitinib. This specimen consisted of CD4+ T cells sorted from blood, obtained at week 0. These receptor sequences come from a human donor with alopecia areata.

CDR3 coding DNA: TGTGCCTGGAGTGTACGGTGGGGCCCCAATCAGCCCCAGCATTTT. Its protein product is CAWSVRWGPNQPQHF. This chain connects TRBV30 to TRBJ1-5; D may be TRBD1 (5 bases). Deletions cut 0 bases from V and 3 bases from J, with 12 bases between. The CDR3 spans 15 residues. Looked up from germline, CDR1 is GTSNPN and CDR2 is SVGIG (reference sequence). The full variable domain, its missing parts supplied by reference TRBV30 and TRBJ1-5, is SQTIHQWPATLVQPVGSPLSLECTVEGTSNPNLYWYRQAAGRGLQLLFYSVGIGQISSEVPQNLSASRPQDRQFILSSKKLLLSDSGFYLCAWSVRWGPNQPQHFGDGTRLSIL.

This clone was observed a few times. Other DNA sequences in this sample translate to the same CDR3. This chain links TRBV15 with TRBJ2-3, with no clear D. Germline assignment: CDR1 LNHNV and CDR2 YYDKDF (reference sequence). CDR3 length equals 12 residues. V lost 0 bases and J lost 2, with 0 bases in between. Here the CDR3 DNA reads TGTGCCACCAGCAGAGACACAGATACGCAGTATTTT. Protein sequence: CATSRDTDTQYF.

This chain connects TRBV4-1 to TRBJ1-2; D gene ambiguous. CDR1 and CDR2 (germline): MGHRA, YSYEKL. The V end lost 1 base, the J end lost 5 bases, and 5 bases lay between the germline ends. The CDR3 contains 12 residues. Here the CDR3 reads CASSQVGYGYTF. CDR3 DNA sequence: TGCGCCAGCAGCCAAGTCGGTTATGGCTACACCTTC.

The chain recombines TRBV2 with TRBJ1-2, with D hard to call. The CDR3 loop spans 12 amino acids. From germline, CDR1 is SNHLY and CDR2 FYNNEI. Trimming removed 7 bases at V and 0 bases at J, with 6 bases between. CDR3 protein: CASKEANYGYTF. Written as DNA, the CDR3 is TGTGCCAGCAAGGAAGCTAACTATGGCTACACCTTC.

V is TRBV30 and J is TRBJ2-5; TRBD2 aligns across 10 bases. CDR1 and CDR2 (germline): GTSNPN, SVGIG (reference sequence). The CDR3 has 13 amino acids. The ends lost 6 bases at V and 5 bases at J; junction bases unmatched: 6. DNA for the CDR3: TGTGCCTGTGAAGCGGGGGGGACGGAGACCCAGTACTTC. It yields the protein CACEAGGTETQYF.

In DNA, the CDR3 is TGTGCCCTCCTTGCGGGGGGTTACAATGAGCAGTTCTTC. Translated, it gives CALLAGGYNEQFF. The gene calls are TRBV30 and TRBJ2-1; 8 bases align to TRBD2. CDR1 GTSNPN and CDR2 SVGIG come from the germline V gene (reference sequence). The CDR3 is 13 amino acids. V lost 8 bases and J lost 4; bases outside the gene matches: 7.

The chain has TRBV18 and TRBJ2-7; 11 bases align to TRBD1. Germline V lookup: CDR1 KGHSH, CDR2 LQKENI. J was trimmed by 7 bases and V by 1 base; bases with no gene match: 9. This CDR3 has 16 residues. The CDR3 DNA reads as TGTGCCAGCTCACCACGCTGGACAGGGGGCGAAGGTGAGCAGTACTTC. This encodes CASSPRWTGGEGEQYF. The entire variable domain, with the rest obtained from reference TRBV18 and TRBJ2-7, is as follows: NAGVMQNPRHLVRRRGQEARLRCSPMKGHSHVYWYRQLPEEGLKFMVYLQKENIIDESGMPKERFSAEFPKEGPSILRIQQVVRGDSAAYFCASSPRWTGGEGEQYFGPGTRLTVT.

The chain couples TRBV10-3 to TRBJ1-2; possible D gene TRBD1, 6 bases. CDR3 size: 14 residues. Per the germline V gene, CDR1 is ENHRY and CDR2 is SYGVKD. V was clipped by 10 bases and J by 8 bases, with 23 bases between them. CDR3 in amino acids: CATTARGQTAGYTF. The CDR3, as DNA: TGTGCCACCACCGCGAGAGGACAGACGGCGGGCTACACCTTC.